This T cell receptor beta chain was retrieved from a study of blood T cell repertoires in COVID-19. Assay used: immunoSEQ multiplex PCR; TCRdb lists only in-frame clones, some missing. Here the sample spans about 380,000 clones, roughly 86% being singletons. J was trimmed by 6 bases and V by 3 bases; bases with no gene match: 4. Germline V gene sequence: CDR1 LGHDT, CDR2 YNNKEL (reference sequence). The CDR3 length is 13 residues. This TCR was sampled from a man younger than 40 who had recovered from COVID-19. This chain links TRBV3-1 (or the pseudogene TRBV3-2) with TRBJ1-2, with TRBD1 matching over 7 bases. The sequenced sample was PBMCs or T cells enriched from blood (not recorded which). CDR3: CASSQTGFDGYTF. In DNA form, the CDR3 reads TGTGCCAGCAGCCAGACAGGGTTTGATGGCTACACCTTC.